Presented here are 14 T cell receptor beta chains from one specimen sequenced in a study of blood T cell repertoires in COVID-19. Repertoires were generated with immunoSEQ multiplex PCR, while TCRdb's copy carries only in-frame clones and drops some. This sample carries under 450,000 clones, around four fifths of them seen once, and the ten largest clones take over 4.5%. Specimen: PBMCs or T cells enriched from blood (not recorded which). These TCRs come from a woman aged 45-59 years who had recovered from COVID-19.

Concerning this clone itself: A much larger clone is a single base away; this may be a read error. The V call is TRBV6-5, the J call TRBJ1-1; unclear D gene. V was cut by 4 bases and J by 5 bases, with 8 bases left in between. There are 12 residues in the CDR3. CDR1 is MNHEY, CDR2 SVGAGI, per germline. The CDR3 nucleotides read TGTGCCAGCAGTTTACAGAATACTGAAGCTTTCTTT. It is translated as CASSLQNTEAFF.

This chain uses TRBV5-1 with TRBJ2-3; 9 bases are a match to TRBD2. CDR1 is SGHRS and CDR2 is YFSETQ in the germline V gene. The trim removed 0 bases at V and 5 bases at J, leaving 7 bases unmatched. The CDR3 loop spans 16 amino acids. This CDR3 is CASSLGAGGSVDTQYF. CDR3 in DNA: TGCGCCAGCAGCTTGGGAGCGGGAGGATCCGTAGATACGCAGTATTTT.

The CDR3 spells CASSSYRVGGYTF. Written as DNA, the CDR3 is TGTGCCAGCAGTTCATACAGGGTGGGTGGCTACACCTTC. The V and J genes are TRBV6-5 and TRBJ1-2, with D perhaps TRBD1 (6 bases). From germline, CDR1 is MNHEY and CDR2 SVGAGI. The CDR3 extends over 13 amino acids. Trimming stripped 4 bases from V and 7 bases from J, with 13 bases between.

The chain is built from TRBV2 and TRBJ1-6; possibly TRBD1 for D (5 bases). Trimming cost V 6 bases and J 0 bases, with 21 bases left between them. Germline V CDR1 and CDR2: SNHLY, FYNNEI. CDR3 length: 19 residues. This CDR3 reads CASRYQGQGSSSYNSPLHF. As DNA, the CDR3 is TGTGCCAGCAGGTATCAGGGTCAAGGATCGAGCTCCTATAATTCACCCCTCCACTTT.

This chain uses TRBV7-3 with TRBJ2-1, with 13 bases matching TRBD2. Germline lookup yields CDR1 SGHTA and CDR2 FQGTGA. This CDR3 is built from 21 residues. The ends lost 6 bases at V and 1 base at J; junction bases unmatched: 18. The CDR3 bases are TGTGCCAGCAGAGCTTCTAGGACTAGCGGGGGAACCTGGTTATCCTACAATGAGCAGTTCTTC. Translation gives CASRASRTSGGTWLSYNEQFF.

The chain carries TRBV5-1 and TRBJ2-7; 10 bases match TRBD1. The germline CDR1 and CDR2 sequences are SGHRS and YFSETQ. The CDR3 has 16 residues. Trimming at V came to 0 bases and at J to 0 bases, leaving 3 bases not matched to a gene. DNA of the CDR3: TGCGCCAGCAGCTTGGTGGACAGGGGGTACTCCTACGAGCAGTACTTC. Translating gives CASSLVDRGYSYEQYF.

The chain is built from TRBV30 and TRBJ1-1; no firm D call. CDR3 size: 17 residues. Per the germline V gene, CDR1 is GTSNPN and CDR2 is SVGIG (reference sequence). Trimming pared 0 bases from V and 5 bases from J, leaving 22 bases between. CDR3 region: CAWSVPPRSLVYTEAFF. Written as DNA, the CDR3 is TGTGCCTGGAGTGTCCCACCGCGGTCTTTGGTGTATACTGAAGCTTTCTTT.

CDR3 protein: CAWGMTGNEAFF. CDR3 coding DNA: TGTGCCTGGGGAATGACAGGGAATGAAGCTTTCTTT. This chain uses TRBV30 with TRBJ1-1; 7 bases map to TRBD1. The CDR3 extends over 12 amino acids. CDR1 is GTSNPN and CDR2 is SVGIG in the germline V gene (reference sequence). V lost 5 bases, J lost 7 bases, and 7 bases stayed unmatched.

This chain links TRBV7-9 with TRBJ1-6; D uncertain. The CDR3 is 15 amino acids. Trimming left V 3 bases short and J 0 bases short, with 6 bases between. Germline CDR1 SEHNR, CDR2 FQNEAQ (reference sequence). The CDR3 region is CASSFISSYNSPLHF. The CDR3 DNA reads TGTGCCAGCAGCTTTATCAGCTCCTATAATTCACCCCTCCACTTT.

J is TRBJ1-1 and V is TRBV6-5, with 7 bases matching TRBD1. Germline-derived CDR1 and CDR2 are MNHEY and SVGAGI. Losses at the gene ends were 9 bases for V and 2 bases for J; bases not matched to a gene: 6. The CDR3 length is 13 residues. The CDR3 sequence: CASETGLNTEAFF. CDR3 DNA sequence: TGTGCCAGTGAGACAGGGCTCAACACTGAAGCTTTCTTT.

The rearrangement links TRBV2 to TRBJ1-5; 8 bases fit TRBD1. V gave up 3 bases and J gave up 1 base; unmatched junction bases: 8. CDR1 is SNHLY and CDR2 is FYNNEI in the germline V gene. The CDR3 covers 17 residues. The CDR3 DNA reads as TGTGCCAGCAGTGACAGGGGACAGGTAAAGAGCAATCAGCCCCAGCATTTT. Its translation: CASSDRGQVKSNQPQHF.

The genes are TRBV27 and TRBJ1-5; D unresolved. Trimming took 2 bases from V and 0 from J, leaving 8 bases between them. There are 15 residues in the CDR3. Germline V gene sequence: CDR1 MNHEY, CDR2 SMNVEV (reference sequence). In DNA form, the CDR3 reads TGTGCCAGCAGTTTAGCAGTTAATAGCAATCAGCCCCAGCATTTT. Its protein product is CASSLAVNSNQPQHF.

This chain uses TRBV7-2 with TRBJ2-1; D is unresolved. This CDR3 is 15 amino acids long. Between the trimmed V and J ends, which lost 3 bases and 5 bases, there was a span of 14 bases. The germline V gene encodes CDR1 SGHTA and CDR2 FQGNSA. CDR3 in amino acids: CASSFRLSPNNEQFF. CDR3 bases: TGTGCCAGCAGCTTCCGACTTAGCCCCAACAATGAGCAGTTCTTC.

The J gene is TRBJ1-1, the V gene TRBV5-1, with 10 bases matching TRBD1. V lost 2 bases and J lost 4; bases outside the gene matches: 11. Germline V gene data show CDR1 as SGHRS and CDR2 as YFSETQ. This CDR3 is built from 17 residues. The DNA of the CDR3 is TGCGCCAGCAGCTTCGGTAGGGACAGGGGTGGGGTCACTGAAGCTTTCTTT. Translated, it gives CASSFGRDRGGVTEAFF.